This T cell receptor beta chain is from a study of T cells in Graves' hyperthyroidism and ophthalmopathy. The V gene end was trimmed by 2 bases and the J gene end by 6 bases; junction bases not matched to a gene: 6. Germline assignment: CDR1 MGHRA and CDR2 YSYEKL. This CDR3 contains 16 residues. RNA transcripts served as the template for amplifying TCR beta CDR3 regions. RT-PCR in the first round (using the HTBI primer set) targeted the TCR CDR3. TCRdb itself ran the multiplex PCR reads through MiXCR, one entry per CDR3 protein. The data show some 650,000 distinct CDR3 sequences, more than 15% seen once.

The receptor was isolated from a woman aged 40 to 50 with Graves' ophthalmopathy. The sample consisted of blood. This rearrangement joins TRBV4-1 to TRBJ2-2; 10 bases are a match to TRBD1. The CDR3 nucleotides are TGCGCCAGCAGCCAATACGACAGGGGGCGCGCCGGGGAGCTGTTTTTT. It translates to CASSQYDRGRAGELFF.